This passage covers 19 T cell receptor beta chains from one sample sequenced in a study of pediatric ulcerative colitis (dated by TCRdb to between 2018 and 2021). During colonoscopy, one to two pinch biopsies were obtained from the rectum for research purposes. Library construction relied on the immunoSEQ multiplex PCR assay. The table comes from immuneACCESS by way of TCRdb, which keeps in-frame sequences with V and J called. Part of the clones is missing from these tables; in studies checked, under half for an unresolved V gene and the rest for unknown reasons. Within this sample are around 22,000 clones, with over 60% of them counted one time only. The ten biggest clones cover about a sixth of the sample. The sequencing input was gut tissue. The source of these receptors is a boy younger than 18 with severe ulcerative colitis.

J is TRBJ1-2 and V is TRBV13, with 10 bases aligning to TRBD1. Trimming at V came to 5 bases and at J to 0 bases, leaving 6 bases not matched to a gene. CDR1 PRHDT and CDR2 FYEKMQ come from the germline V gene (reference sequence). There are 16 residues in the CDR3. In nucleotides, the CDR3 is TGTGCCAGCAGCAGACAGGGGGCCCCTTCTAACTATGGCTACACCTTC. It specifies CASSRQGAPSNYGYTF.

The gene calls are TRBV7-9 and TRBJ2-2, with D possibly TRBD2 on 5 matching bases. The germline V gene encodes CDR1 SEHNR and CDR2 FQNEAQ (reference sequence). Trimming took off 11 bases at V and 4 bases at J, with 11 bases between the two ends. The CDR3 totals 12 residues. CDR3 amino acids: CARGLATGELFF. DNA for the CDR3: TGTGCCCGAGGGTTGGCCACCGGGGAGCTGTTTTTT.

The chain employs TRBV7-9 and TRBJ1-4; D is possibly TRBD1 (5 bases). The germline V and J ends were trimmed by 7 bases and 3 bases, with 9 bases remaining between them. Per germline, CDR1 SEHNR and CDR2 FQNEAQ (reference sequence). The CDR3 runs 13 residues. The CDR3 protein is CASKTASNEKLFF. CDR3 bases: TGTGCCAGCAAGACAGCCTCTAATGAAAAACTGTTTTTT. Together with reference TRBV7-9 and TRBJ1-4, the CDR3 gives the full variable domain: DTGVSQNPRHKITKRGQNVTFRCDPISEHNRLYWYRQTLGQGPEFLTYFQNEAQLEKSRLLSDRFSAERPKGSFSTLEIQRTEQGDSAMYLCASKTASNEKLFFGSGTQLSVL.

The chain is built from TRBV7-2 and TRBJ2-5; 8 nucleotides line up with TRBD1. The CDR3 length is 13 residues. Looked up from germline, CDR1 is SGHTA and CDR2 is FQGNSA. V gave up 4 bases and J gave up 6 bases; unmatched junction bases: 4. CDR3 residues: CASSSDRDKTQYF. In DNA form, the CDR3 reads TGTGCCAGCAGCTCGGACAGGGACAAGACCCAGTACTTC. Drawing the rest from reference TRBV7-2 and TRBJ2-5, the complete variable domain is GAGVSQSPSNKVTEKGKDVELRCDPISGHTALYWYRQSLGQGLEFLIYFQGNSAPDKSGLPSDRFSAERTGGSVSTLTIQRTQQEDSAVYLCASSSDRDKTQYFGPGTRLLVL.

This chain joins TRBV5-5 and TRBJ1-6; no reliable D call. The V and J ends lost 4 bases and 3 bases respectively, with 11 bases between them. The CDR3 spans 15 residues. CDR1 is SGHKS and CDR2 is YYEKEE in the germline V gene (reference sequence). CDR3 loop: CASSIRPIYNSPLHF. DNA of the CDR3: TGTGCCAGCAGCATTCGGCCAATCTATAATTCACCCCTCCACTTT.

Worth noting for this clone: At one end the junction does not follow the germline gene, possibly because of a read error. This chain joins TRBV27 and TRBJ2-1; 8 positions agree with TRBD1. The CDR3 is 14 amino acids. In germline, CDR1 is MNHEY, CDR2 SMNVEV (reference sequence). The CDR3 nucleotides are TGTGCCTGCAGGGGGCTCAGCTCCTACAATGAGCAGTTCTTC. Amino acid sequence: CACRGLSSYNEQFF.

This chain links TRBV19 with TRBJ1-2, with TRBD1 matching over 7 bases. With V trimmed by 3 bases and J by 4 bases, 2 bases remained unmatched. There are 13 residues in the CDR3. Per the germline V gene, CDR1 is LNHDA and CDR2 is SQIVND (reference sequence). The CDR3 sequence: CASSIGTAYGYTF. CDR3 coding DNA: TGTGCCAGTAGTATCGGGACAGCCTATGGCTACACCTTC.

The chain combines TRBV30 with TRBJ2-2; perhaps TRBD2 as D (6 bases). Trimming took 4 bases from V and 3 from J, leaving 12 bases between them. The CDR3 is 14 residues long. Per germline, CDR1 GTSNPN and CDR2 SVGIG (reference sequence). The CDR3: CAWNHGTDTGELFF. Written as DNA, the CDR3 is TGTGCCTGGAACCATGGGACTGACACCGGGGAGCTGTTTTTT.

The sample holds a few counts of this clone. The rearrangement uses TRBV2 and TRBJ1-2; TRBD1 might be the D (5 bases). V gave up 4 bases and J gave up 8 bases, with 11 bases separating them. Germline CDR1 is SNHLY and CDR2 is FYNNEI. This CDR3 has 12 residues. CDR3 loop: CASSVTGLGYTF. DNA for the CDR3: TGTGCCAGCAGTGTTACGGGGCTGGGCTACACCTTC.

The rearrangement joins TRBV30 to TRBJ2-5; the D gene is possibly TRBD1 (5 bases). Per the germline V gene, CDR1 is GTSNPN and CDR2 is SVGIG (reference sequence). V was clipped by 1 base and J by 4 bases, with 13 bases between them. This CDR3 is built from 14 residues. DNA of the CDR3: TGTGCCTGGAGTGGTTGGCAGGGTAGAGAGACCCAGTACTTC. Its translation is CAWSGWQGRETQYF.

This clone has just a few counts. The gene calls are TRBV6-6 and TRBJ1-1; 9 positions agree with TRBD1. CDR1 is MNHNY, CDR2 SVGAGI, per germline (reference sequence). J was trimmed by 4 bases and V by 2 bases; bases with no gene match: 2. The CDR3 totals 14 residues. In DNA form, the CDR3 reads TGTGCCAGCAGTTACACAGGGGGCTCCACTGAAGCTTTCTTT. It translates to CASSYTGGSTEAFF.

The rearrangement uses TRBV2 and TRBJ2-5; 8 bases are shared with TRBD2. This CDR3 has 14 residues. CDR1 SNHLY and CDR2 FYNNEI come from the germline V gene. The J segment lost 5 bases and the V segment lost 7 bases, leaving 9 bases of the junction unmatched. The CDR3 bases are TGTGCCAGCAACCGGGGGGGGCCATTCGAGACCCAGTACTTC. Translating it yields CASNRGGPFETQYF.

This CDR3 is CASSTGTSGGAYEQYF. As DNA, the CDR3 is TGTGCCAGCAGCACAGGGACTAGCGGGGGAGCCTACGAGCAGTACTTC. The chain has TRBV5-4 and TRBJ2-7; TRBD2 matches at 14 bases. The CDR3 has 16 amino acids. The germline V gene has CDR1 SGHNT and CDR2 YYREEE (reference sequence). V dropped 4 bases and J dropped 2; count of bases not matched to a gene: 5.

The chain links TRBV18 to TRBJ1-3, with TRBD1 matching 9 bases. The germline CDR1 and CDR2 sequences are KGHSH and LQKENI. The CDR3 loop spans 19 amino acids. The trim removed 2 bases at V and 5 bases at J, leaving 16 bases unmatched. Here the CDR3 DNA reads TGTGCCAGCTCACCAGATTCTCCGTTAGGACAGGGGAGCAGAAACACCATATATTTT. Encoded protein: CASSPDSPLGQGSRNTIYF.

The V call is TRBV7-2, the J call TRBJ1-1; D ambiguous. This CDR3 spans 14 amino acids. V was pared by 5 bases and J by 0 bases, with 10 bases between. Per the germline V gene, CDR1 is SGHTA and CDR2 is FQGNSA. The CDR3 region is CASSRSNMNTEAFF. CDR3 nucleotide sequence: TGTGCCAGCAGCAGATCCAACATGAACACTGAAGCTTTCTTT.

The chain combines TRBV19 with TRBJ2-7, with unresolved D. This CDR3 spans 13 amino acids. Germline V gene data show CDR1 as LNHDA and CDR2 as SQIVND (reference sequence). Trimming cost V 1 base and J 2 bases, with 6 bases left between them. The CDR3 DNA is TGTGCCAGTAGTATAGGAAGGGCCTACGAGCAGTACTTC. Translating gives CASSIGRAYEQYF.

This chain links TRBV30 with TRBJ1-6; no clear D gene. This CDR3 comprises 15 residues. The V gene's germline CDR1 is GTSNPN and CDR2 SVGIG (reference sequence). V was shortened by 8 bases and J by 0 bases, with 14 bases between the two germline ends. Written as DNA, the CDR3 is TGTGCCCGAAAGACGGGAAGCTCCTATAATTCACCCCTCCACTTT. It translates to CARKTGSSYNSPLHF.

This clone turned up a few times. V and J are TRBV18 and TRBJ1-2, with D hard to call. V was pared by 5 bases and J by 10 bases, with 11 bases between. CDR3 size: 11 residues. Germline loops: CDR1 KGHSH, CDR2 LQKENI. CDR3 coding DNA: TGTGCCAGCTCAGGGGAGAAAGACTACACCTTC. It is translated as CASSGEKDYTF.

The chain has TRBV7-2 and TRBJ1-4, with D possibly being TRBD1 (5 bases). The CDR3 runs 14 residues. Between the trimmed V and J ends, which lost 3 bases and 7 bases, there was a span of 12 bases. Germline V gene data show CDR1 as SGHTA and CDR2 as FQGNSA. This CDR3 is CASSFAGRAEKLFF. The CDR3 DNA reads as TGTGCCAGCAGCTTCGCAGGGAGAGCTGAAAAACTGTTTTTT.